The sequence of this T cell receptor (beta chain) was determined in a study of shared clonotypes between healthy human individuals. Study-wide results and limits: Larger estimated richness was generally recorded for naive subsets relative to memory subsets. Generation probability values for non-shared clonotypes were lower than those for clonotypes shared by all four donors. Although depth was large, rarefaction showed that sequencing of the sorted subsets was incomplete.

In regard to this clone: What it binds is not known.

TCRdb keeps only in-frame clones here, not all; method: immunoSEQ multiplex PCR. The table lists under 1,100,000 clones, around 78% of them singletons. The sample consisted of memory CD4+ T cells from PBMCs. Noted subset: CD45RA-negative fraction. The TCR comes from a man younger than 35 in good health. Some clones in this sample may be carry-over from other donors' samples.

CDR3 protein: CASSLTGLGQETQYF. The CDR3 DNA follows: TGTGCCAGCAGCCTGACTGGGCTGGGCCAAGAGACCCAGTACTTC. The chain carries TRBV7-2 and TRBJ2-5; D call uncertain. Per germline, CDR1 SGHTA and CDR2 FQGNSA. Trimming took 5 bases from V and 1 from J, leaving 14 bases between them. The CDR3 has 15 amino acids. Variable domain in full (rest from reference TRBV7-2 and TRBJ2-5): GAGVSQSPSNKVTEKGKDVELRCDPISGHTALYWYRQSLGQGLEFLIYFQGNSAPDKSGLPSDRFSAERTGGSVSTLTIQRTQQEDSAVYLCASSLTGLGQETQYFGPGTRLLVL.